These 10 T cell receptor beta chains share one sample of origin, sequenced in a study of cytomegalovirus exposure and HLA in healthy donors. The data were produced by immunoSEQ multiplex PCR, yet TCRdb's version contains in-frame clones alone and is incomplete. Of about 98,000 clones listed, roughly 87% are singletons. What was sequenced was PBMCs. The receptors were sampled from a woman in her twenties or thirties in good health and CMV-seronegative.

The table lists this clone with many counts. Other DNA sequences in the sample encode the same CDR3. This rearrangement joins TRBV5-1 to TRBJ1-2, with 9 bases aligning to TRBD1. Germline V gene sequence: CDR1 SGHRS, CDR2 YFSETQ. The CDR3 runs to 14 residues. V lost 4 bases to trimming and J lost 0 bases; unmatched junction nucleotides: 1. The CDR3 DNA follows: TGCGCCAGCAGCAGGACAGGGGCTAACTATGGCTACACCTTC. It codes for CASSRTGANYGYTF.

This chain uses TRBV10-3 with TRBJ2-7; D might be TRBD1 (6 bases). V was cut by 0 bases and J by 1 base, with 16 bases left in between. Germline values: CDR1 ENHRY, CDR2 SYGVKD. The CDR3 covers 17 residues. In DNA, the CDR3 is TGTGCCATCAGTGAGTCTGACTCTGACAGGCTGTCCTACGAGCAGTACTTC. Its translation is CAISESDSDRLSYEQYF.

The sample holds one count of this clone. This sequence joins TRBV18 and TRBJ2-7; TRBD2 might be the D (6 bases). The V gene lost 5 bases and the J gene lost 4 bases, with 18 bases spanning the gap. The CDR3 covers 15 residues. Germline CDR1 and CDR2: KGHSH and LQKENI. CDR3 nucleotides: TGTGCCAGCTCATCGTCTCTCGCGGGGCGGTACGAGCAGTACTTC. It encodes CASSSSLAGRYEQYF.

CDR3 nucleotide sequence: TGTGCCAGTGCCCTCGACGGGGTTGGAGCCTACGAGCAGTACTTC. Its translation: CASALDGVGAYEQYF. The V call is TRBV19, the J call TRBJ2-7, with a weak D call TRBD2 (5 bases). Germline assignment: CDR1 LNHDA and CDR2 SQIVND (reference sequence). The germline V and J ends were trimmed by 8 bases and 2 bases, with 19 bases remaining between them. This CDR3 is built from 15 residues. The full variable domain, its missing parts supplied by reference TRBV19 and TRBJ2-7, is DGGITQSPKYLFRKEGQNVTLSCEQNLNHDAMYWYRQDPGQGLRLIYYSQIVNDFQKGDIAEGYSVSREKKESFPLTVTSAQKNPTAFYLCASALDGVGAYEQYFGPGTRLTVT.

V usage is TRBV28 and J usage is TRBJ1-2; no clear D. The CDR3 has 13 amino acids. Trimming shortened V by 2 bases and J by 2 bases, and 6 bases separated the two germline ends. The germline V gene encodes CDR1 MDHEN and CDR2 SYDVKM. CDR3 amino acids: CASSLQQNYGYTF. The CDR3 DNA follows: TGTGCCAGCAGTTTACAACAGAACTATGGCTACACCTTC.

V and J are TRBV6-5 and TRBJ2-1; 10 bases are shared with TRBD1. Trimming at V came to 4 bases and at J to 6 bases, leaving 9 bases not matched to a gene. The CDR3 sequence is 16 residues long. CDR1 and CDR2 from the germline V gene are MNHEY and SVGAGI. DNA for the CDR3: TGTGCCAGCAGTTTCCTAGGGACAGGGGTGGTCAATGAGCAGTTCTTC. Amino acids: CASSFLGTGVVNEQFF.

This clone has a count of ten or more. The rearrangement uses TRBV28 and TRBJ2-1; D gene uncertain. This CDR3 has 15 amino acids. CDR1 MDHEN and CDR2 SYDVKM come from the germline V gene. Between the trimmed V and J ends, which lost 3 bases and 0 bases, there was a span of 9 bases. Here the CDR3 DNA reads TGTGCCAGCAGTTTTGACATCCCCTCCTACAATGAGCAGTTCTTC. As protein: CASSFDIPSYNEQFF. Variable domain in full (rest from reference TRBV28 and TRBJ2-1): DVKVTQSSRYLVKRTGEKVFLECVQDMDHENMFWYRQDPGLGLRLIYFSYDVKMKEKGDIPEGYSVSREKKERFSLILESASTNQTSMYLCASSFDIPSYNEQFFGPGTRLTVL.

V and J are TRBV2 and TRBJ2-7; 10 bases fit TRBD1. The germline gives CDR1 SNHLY, CDR2 FYNNEI. V lost 10 bases, J lost 6 bases, and 9 bases stayed unmatched. The CDR3 totals 13 residues. In DNA form, the CDR3 reads TGTGCCACCGAGGGACAGGGGCCCACCGAGCAGTACTTC. This encodes CATEGQGPTEQYF.

The CDR3, as DNA: TGCGCCAGCAGCCTAGGGACTAGCGGGTACTCTAGCACAGATACGCAGTATTTT. It codes for CASSLGTSGYSSTDTQYF. The chain has TRBV5-1 and TRBJ2-3; the match to TRBD2 covers 12 bases. The germline V gene encodes CDR1 SGHRS and CDR2 YFSETQ. After removal of 4 bases from V and 0 bases from J, the junction contained 9 bases not matched to a gene. The CDR3 extends over 18 amino acids.

This CDR3 reads CANPDWAGELFF. In DNA form, the CDR3 reads TGTGCCAACCCTGACTGGGCCGGGGAGCTGTTTTTT. V is TRBV2 and J is TRBJ2-2; D gene ambiguous. The V end was cut by 10 bases, the J end by 6 bases, with 12 bases between. Per the germline V gene, CDR1 is SNHLY and CDR2 is FYNNEI. This CDR3 is 12 amino acids long. The variable domain in full, with the rest retrieved from reference TRBV2 and TRBJ2-2, is EPEVTQTPSHQVTQMGQEVILRCVPISNHLYFYWYRQILGQKVEFLVSFYNNEISEKSEIFDDQFSVERPDGSNFTLKIRSTKLEDSAMYFCANPDWAGELFFGEGSRLTVL.